This is a list of T cell receptor beta chains from one sample in a study of OX40 agonist ivuxolimab in advanced cancers. TCRdb keeps only in-frame clones here, not all; method: immunoSEQ multiplex PCR. The sample includes fewer than 90,000 clones, around nine tenths seen only once; the top ten take approximately 0.8%. Sequences were derived from CD4+ or CD8+ T cells sorted from blood, sampled in a trial of the OX40 agonist ivuxolimab. These receptors were collected from an adult with an advanced solid tumor such as melanoma, head and neck, liver or kidney cancer. CDR3s include the opening cysteine and the closing phenylalanine or tryptophan. Each record gives: V gene, clone size, D gene, J gene, CDR3 DNA, CDR3 protein. D genes are given only for firm matches. Size values are once, few and many counts, or a class for expanded clones, and some rows have none.

>TRBV11-2|.|.|TRBJ2-7
TGTGCCAGCAGCCCAGGCGGGGAGCAGTACTTC
CASSPGGEQYF
>TRBV6-6|.|TRBD2|TRBJ2-7
TGTGCCAGCAGTATATCTAGCGGGGGGCCAAACCGGTACTTC
CASSISSGGPNRYF
>TRBV18|.|.|TRBJ2-7
TGTGCCAGCTCACCGGCCTCGGCAGAGCAGTACTTC
CASSPASAEQYF
>TRBV19|.|.|TRBJ1-1
TGTGCCAGTAGTGCACAGACAGGGAACACTGAAGCTTTCTTT
CASSAQTGNTEAFF
>TRBV19|few|TRBD2|TRBJ2-1
TGTGCCAGTAGTAACCTCCTAACGGGAGGCGAGCAGTTCTTC
CASSNLLTGGEQFF
>TRBV28|.|.|TRBJ2-6
TGTGCCAGCAGTTTAGCTGGGGCCAACGTCCTGACTTTC
CASSLAGANVLTF
>TRBV5-5|.|TRBD1|TRBJ2-5
TGTGCCAGCAGCTCGGGGCAGGGGGATGGGGAGACCCAGTACTTC
CASSSGQGDGETQYF
>TRBV6-1|once|.|TRBJ2-2
TGTGCCAGCGGTGGGGGCTGGTATAGTCCCGGGGAGCTGTTTTTT
CASGGGWYSPGELFF
>TRBV19|.|.|TRBJ2-1
TGTGCCAGTAGTCTAGGGGGGAGGAGCTTTAATGAGCAGTTCTTC
CASSLGGRSFNEQFF
>TRBV27|.|.|TRBJ2-1
TGTGCCAGCAGTTTATTTGTGGGTGCCATAGCGAATGAGCAGTTCTTC
CASSLFVGAIANEQFF
>TRBV5-4|medium-sized|.|TRBJ1-1
TGTGCCAGCAGCTTGGACGGAACGGGTGAAGCTTTCTTT
CASSLDGTGEAFF
>TRBV27|.|.|TRBJ1-2
TGTGCCAGCAGTTCTAGACAGGCAGCTAACTATGGCTACACCTTC
CASSSRQAANYGYTF
>TRBV6-5|.|TRBD1|TRBJ1-2
TGTGCCAGCAGTTTCCGGGACAGCAACTATGGCTACACCTTC
CASSFRDSNYGYTF
>TRBV9|.|.|TRBJ2-1
TGTGCCAGCAGCGGAACCGGGACAATGAATGAGCAGTTCTTC
CASSGTGTMNEQFF
>TRBV5-1|.|.|TRBJ1-2
TGCGCCAGCAGCATACAGGGAGCTAACTATGGCTACACCTTC
CASSIQGANYGYTF
>TRBV14|.|.|TRBJ2-5
TGTGCCAGCAGCCAAGATCTCCGGGGGCAAGAGACCCAGTACTTC
CASSQDLRGQETQYF
>TRBV5-1|.|.|TRBJ2-3
TGCGCCAGCAGCTTGGAACAGGATGAGCAGTATTTT
CASSLEQDEQYF
>TRBV9|.|.|TRBJ2-5
TGTGCCAGCAGCGTATTGGACCAAGAGACCCAGTACTTC
CASSVLDQETQYF
>TRBV4-2|.|.|TRBJ1-3
TGTGCCAGCAGCCAAGATGTGCAGGAGAATGGAAACACCATATATTTT
CASSQDVQENGNTIYF
>TRBV4-1|.|.|TRBJ1-2
TGCGCCAGCAGCCAAGATCAAAACCGCGGGGGAATCTATGGCTACACCTTC
CASSQDQNRGGIYGYTF
>TRBV5-1|.|.|TRBJ1-5
TGCGCCAGCAGCCCGGCCGGTGATAGCAATCAGCCCCAGCATTTT
CASSPAGDSNQPQHF
>TRBV6-1|once|.|TRBJ2-7
TGTGCCAGCAGTCTTACCGGGGGTTCCGAGCAGTACTTC
CASSLTGGSEQYF
>TRBV5-1|.|.|TRBJ1-5
TGCGCCAGCAGCCCGGGGGGGGCTAGCAATCAGCCCCAGCATTTT
CASSPGGASNQPQHF
>TRBV6-1|.|TRBD2|TRBJ2-5
TGTGCCAGCAGCCACACTAGCGGGGCCGGGGAGACCCAGTACTTC
CASSHTSGAGETQYF
>TRBV5-1|few|.|TRBJ1-2
TGCGCCAGCAGCTTGGATGGGGGTACCGCCGGCTACACCTTC
CASSLDGGTAGYTF
>TRBV5-1|.|.|TRBJ2-7
TGCGCCAGCAGCTCCGGGGAGGACCCTTTTTCCGAGCAGTACTTC
CASSSGEDPFSEQYF
>TRBV27|.|TRBD1|TRBJ2-5
TGTGCCAGCAGCCCACTGGCCGGGACAGGGCCGAAGACCCAGTACTTC
CASSPLAGTGPKTQYF
>TRBV28|.|.|TRBJ1-1
TGTGCCAGCAGTTTATTGGGGTCCCACACTGAAGCTTTCTTT
CASSLLGSHTEAFF
>TRBV5-1|.|TRBD1|TRBJ1-3
TGCGCCAGCAGCTTTGAGGGGGCCGTTGGAAACACCATATATTTT
CASSFEGAVGNTIYF
>TRBV9|.|.|TRBJ2-1
TGTGCCAGCAGCGTAGGGGGACCCCAAAGGGAGCAGTTCTTC
CASSVGGPQREQFF
>TRBV5-1|.|.|TRBJ2-4
TGCGCCAGCAGCTTGTGGGGGTTAGAGGACATTCAGTACTTC
CASSLWGLEDIQYF
>TRBV18|.|.|TRBJ2-3
TGTGCCAGCTCACCGCGGACAGATACGCAGTATTTT
CASSPRTDTQYF
>TRBV7-3|.|.|TRBJ2-2
TGTGCCAGCAGCCCCCGGCCAAAGGGCACCGGGGAGCTGTTTTTT
CASSPRPKGTGELFF
>TRBV9|few|.|TRBJ2-5
TGTGCCAGCAGCTTCGGACCCCTGGCGGAGACCCAGTACTTC
CASSFGPLAETQYF
>TRBV7-8|.|.|TRBJ2-7
TGTGCCAGCAGCTTAGCGCAGGGCGAGCAGTACTTC
CASSLAQGEQYF
>TRBV28|few|.|TRBJ1-4
TGTGCCAGCAACCGGGCCCGAGAAAAACTGTTTTTT
CASNRAREKLFF
>TRBV7-2|.|.|TRBJ1-5
TGTGCCAGCAGCTCAACGTCAGGGAGGGGCAGCAATCAGCCCCAGCATTTT
CASSSTSGRGSNQPQHF
>TRBV7-8|.|.|TRBJ2-7
TGTGCCAGCAGCTTAAGTTCGCGGCAGGAGTATGAGCAGTACTTC
CASSLSSRQEYEQYF
>TRBV18|.|.|TRBJ2-1
TGTGCCAGCTCACCAACTCAGGGGACTGAGCAGTTCTTC
CASSPTQGTEQFF
>TRBV18|.|TRBD1|TRBJ2-7
TGTGCCAGCTCACCACCGGCAGGGGGCGGGAACGAGCAGTACTTC
CASSPPAGGGNEQYF
>TRBV19|.|TRBD2|TRBJ2-3
TGTGCCAGTAGTATCAGGGCGGGGGGTACAGATACGCAGTATTTT
CASSIRAGGTDTQYF
>TRBV6-6|.|.|TRBJ1-2
TGTGCCAGCACGGTAGGCGCTAACTATGGCTACACCTTC
CASTVGANYGYTF
>TRBV15|.|.|TRBJ2-5
TGTGCCACCAGCAGAGATATTGTGGAGACCCAGTACTTC
CATSRDIVETQYF
>TRBV6-6|.|.|TRBJ2-3
TGTGCCAGCAGAGGGACCTCCACAGATACGCAGTATTTT
CASRGTSTDTQYF
>TRBV5-1|.|TRBD2|TRBJ2-7
TGCGCCAGCAGCTTGTATAGCGGGAGGAGGAGCTCCTACGAGCAGTACTTC
CASSLYSGRRSSYEQYF
>TRBV6-1|.|.|TRBJ2-7
TGTGCCAGCAGCATGAATCTTAGGGCCTACGAGCAGTACTTC
CASSMNLRAYEQYF
>TRBV7-9|.|TRBD2|TRBJ2-3
TGTGCCAGCAGCTCCGGGGGGGATACGCAGTATTTT
CASSSGGDTQYF
>TRBV19|.|.|TRBJ2-3
TGTGCCAGTAGTGTTCTGGGAAGTACGCAGTATTTT
CASSVLGSTQYF
>TRBV4-1|once|TRBD2|TRBJ2-1
TGCGCCAGCAGCCCCACGTATAGCGGGGGGCCTACGGATGAGCAGTTCTTC
CASSPTYSGGPTDEQFF
>TRBV19|once|TRBD1|TRBJ2-3
TGTGCCAGTAGTATAGTTAGGCAGGGGGCGTTCGGCTTGGTAGATACGCAGTATTTT
CASSIVRQGAFGLVDTQYF
>TRBV11-3|few|TRBD1|TRBJ2-7
TGTGCCAGCAGCCTAGAACAGGGGATCGGTTCCTACGAGCAGTACTTC
CASSLEQGIGSYEQYF
>TRBV6-7|.|.|TRBJ1-5
TGTGCCAGCAGTTTCCCCAGTGTTGGGGGGCAGCCCCAGCATTTT
CASSFPSVGGQPQHF
>TRBV11-3|.|.|TRBJ2-1
TGTGCCAGCAGCTTAAGCGGTGGGTACAATGAGCAGTTCTTC
CASSLSGGYNEQFF
>TRBV28|.|TRBD1|TRBJ1-2
TGTGCCAGCAGTTCCCCGGACAGGTCTCGGGGCTACACCTTC
CASSSPDRSRGYTF
>TRBV19|.|.|TRBJ1-1
TGTGCCAGTAGTATAGTCGGACGGGGTACTGAAGCTTTCTTT
CASSIVGRGTEAFF
>TRBV7-2|.|.|TRBJ2-2
TGTGCCAGCAGCTCTAGGGGGGGATCGAACACCGGGGAGCTGTTTTTT
CASSSRGGSNTGELFF
>TRBV6-1|.|.|TRBJ1-5
TGTGCCAGCAGTTCCTCCTTTTTTCAGCCCCAGCATTTT
CASSSSFFQPQHF